These 9 T cell receptor beta chains share one sample of origin, sequenced in a study of human T cells and chemical hapten exposure. Regarding time point: pre-sensitization, week 0. This sample's treatment: therapeutic diphenylcyclopropenone sensitization with weekly scalp DPC. TCRdb re-derived calls from the RACE reads in MiXCR, one entry per CDR3 protein. The sample lists 40,000 or so distinct CDR3 sequences, roughly 10% seen once, with approximately 6.3% in the top ten. The sample here was whole blood, taken in connection with sensitization to the hapten diphenylcyclopropenone (DPC). The receptor set was obtained from a man between 25 and 39 years old with alopecia areata. Some clones in this sample may be carry-over from other donors' samples.

The chain carries TRBV7-9 and TRBJ2-2; no definite D call. The CDR3 has 11 residues. CDR1 is SEHNR and CDR2 is FQNEAQ in the germline V gene (reference sequence). Trimming cost V 7 bases and J 4 bases, with 4 bases left between them. The CDR3 loop reads CASNPTGELFF. The CDR3 DNA reads TGTGCCAGCAACCCCACCGGGGAGCTGTTTTTT.

This clonotype was seen only a few times. The chain links TRBV10-2 to TRBJ1-1, with 7 bases aligning to TRBD1. Germline CDR1 WSHSY, CDR2 SAAADI. Trimming removed 7 bases from V and 7 bases from J; junction bases left unmatched: 6. The CDR3 is 12 amino acids. DNA of the CDR3: TGCGCCAGCACATACGACAGGGTTGAAGCTTTCTTT. Its protein product is CASTYDRVEAFF.

This chain joins TRBV11-2 and TRBJ1-2; possibly TRBD1 for D (6 bases). The germline V gene encodes CDR1 SGHAT and CDR2 FQNNGV. The V gene lost 1 base and the J gene lost 2 bases, with 11 bases spanning the gap. The CDR3 is 15 amino acids. CDR3 residues: CASSLAAGTNYGYTF. The DNA for the CDR3 is TGTGCCAGCAGCTTAGCGGCGGGGACAAACTATGGCTACACCTTC. Filled out from reference TRBV11-2 and TRBJ1-2, the complete variable domain reads EAGVAQSPRYKIIEKRQSVAFWCNPISGHATLYWYQQILGQGPKLLIQFQNNGVVDDSQLPKDRFSAERLKGVDSTLKIQPAKLEDSAVYLCASSLAAGTNYGYTFGSGTRLTVV.

This clonotype came up a few times. The chain uses TRBV5-1 and TRBJ2-5, with TRBD1 matching 8 bases. The CDR3 runs 16 residues. The ends lost 1 base at V and 5 bases at J; junction bases unmatched: 10. CDR1 SGHRS and CDR2 YFSETQ come from the germline V gene. Written as DNA, the CDR3 is TGCGCCAGCAGCTTGAACCCCCGACAGGGGTGGGAGACCCAGTACTTC. This encodes CASSLNPRQGWETQYF.

This rearrangement joins TRBV7-8 to TRBJ2-3; D not resolved. The CDR3 consists of 13 residues. Between the trimmed V and J ends, which lost 4 bases and 2 bases, there was a span of 7 bases. CDR1 and CDR2 (germline): SGHVS, FQNEAQ. The CDR3 is CASSSVLTDTQYF. The CDR3 DNA sequence: TGTGCCAGCAGCTCGGTTCTCACAGATACGCAGTATTTT.

This clonotype was counted at least ten times. The V gene is TRBV10-3, the J gene TRBJ2-1, with 11 bases matching TRBD1. Germline-derived CDR1 and CDR2 are ENHRY and SYGVKD. The CDR3 is 13 residues long. V lost 11 bases to trimming and J lost 7 bases; unmatched junction nucleotides: 7. CDR3 in amino acids: CASMGTGGNEQFF. CDR3 coding DNA: TGTGCCTCCATGGGGACAGGGGGGAATGAGCAGTTCTTC.

V is TRBV12-3 or TRBV12-4 and J is TRBJ2-3; D not certain. V gave up 6 bases and J gave up 5 bases, with 6 bases separating them. CDR3 length: 11 amino acids. CDR3 DNA: TGTGCCAGCAGCCTTGTAGATACGCAGTATTTT. Translated: CASSLVDTQYF.

This clonotype has ten or more counts. The CDR3 DNA reads as TGTGCCAGCAGCTTATGGGACAGGGGCGGTAACACTGAAGCTTTCTTT. It encodes CASSLWDRGGNTEAFF. V and J are TRBV7-3 and TRBJ1-1, with 10 bases fitting TRBD1. Germline CDR1 and CDR2: SGHTA and FQGTGA. The CDR3 is made up of 16 amino acids. With V trimmed by 2 bases and J by 2 bases, 5 bases remained unmatched.

This clonotype was seen ten or more times. V usage is TRBV11-2 and J usage is TRBJ1-3, with D perhaps TRBD1 (6 bases). Per the germline V gene, CDR1 is SGHAT and CDR2 is FQNNGV. The ends were cut back, 5 bases at V and 2 bases at J, with 10 bases in the middle. This CDR3 has 14 amino acids. CDR3 amino acids: CASSITGPGNTIYF. CDR3 DNA: TGTGCCAGCAGCATCACAGGGCCTGGAAACACCATATATTTT.